The clone carrying this TCR beta chain was recorded at least ten times. The antigen remains undetermined. The patients chosen for sequencing had shown expansion of CD8+CD57+ cells (detected by flow cytometry). There was no therapy given to any patient before the blood sampling took place. V lost 5 bases to trimming and J lost 5 bases; unmatched junction nucleotides: 0. The CDR3 consists of 11 residues. Germline CDR1 is MGHDK and CDR2 is SYGVNS. This record comes from a study of CD8+CD57+ T cells in acquired aplastic anemia. The overall study: Sorted CD4+ and CD8+ cells gave a mean 3.2 ug DNA, range about 0.19 to 27.4 ug. Study outcomes and limitations: Researchers report that 25 to 35 CD8+ CDR3 sequences appeared in both patients and controls.

TCR beta VDJ and CDR3 were profiled, and genomic DNA was the template. From the reads, TCRdb called clonotypes with MiXCR, one entry per CDR3 protein. The repertoire has roughly 250,000 distinct CDR3 sequences, roughly half of them found once; the top ten carry 7.8%. J is TRBJ2-7 and V is TRBV25-1; TRBD1 matches 7 bases. Sequenced material: sorted CD4+, CD8+, or CD8+CD57+ T cells (not recorded which) from PBMCs. The sequence was obtained from a human donor with aplastic anemia. The CDR3 protein is CASSQGDEQYF. Written as DNA, the CDR3 is TGTGCCAGCAGTCAGGGGGACGAGCAGTACTTC.